Following are 21 T cell receptor beta chains from one sample sequenced in a study of shared clonotypes between healthy human individuals. TCRdb keeps only in-frame clones here, not all; method: immunoSEQ multiplex PCR. Of approximately 2,000,000 clones detected, 85% to 95% appear once; the ten largest clones hold around 0.4%. The sample consisted of naive CD4+ T cells from PBMCs. The subset: CD45RA+ positively selected. Receptor source: a man between 18 and 29 years old in good health. Some clones in this sample may be carry-over from other donors' samples.

V and J are TRBV6-6 and TRBJ2-5, with D possibly matching TRBD1 (7 bases). The V gene's germline CDR1 is MNHNY and CDR2 SVGAGI (reference sequence). V lost 4 bases, J lost 2 bases, and 14 bases lay in between. The CDR3 is 15 residues long. The CDR3 DNA is TGTGCCAGCAGTTCCCGGGGGACAGAACAAGAGACCCAGTACTTC. Translating gives CASSSRGTEQETQYF.

This chain joins TRBV7-3 and TRBJ2-1; 7 bases are a match to TRBD2. CDR3 length: 16 amino acids. Trimming removed 2 bases from V and 2 bases from J; junction bases left unmatched: 6. The germline CDR1 and CDR2 sequences are SGHTA and FQGTGA. The CDR3 DNA is TGTGCCAGCAGCTTACTGTCCGGGACTACCTACAATGAGCAGTTCTTC. Protein sequence: CASSLLSGTTYNEQFF.

The chain has TRBV9 and TRBJ2-7, with 7 bases that match TRBD1. CDR1 and CDR2 (germline): SGDLS, YYNGEE. Trimming removed 3 bases from V and 6 bases from J; junction bases left unmatched: 15. The CDR3 contains 16 residues. This chain's CDR3 is CASSAGTVKSIPEQYF. The CDR3 DNA follows: TGTGCCAGCAGCGCCGGGACAGTCAAATCCATACCCGAGCAGTACTTC.

CDR3 DNA: TGTGCCAGCTCACGACAGCAAGAGACCCAGTACTTC. It specifies CASSRQQETQYF. The rearrangement links TRBV18 to TRBJ2-5; the D gene is possibly TRBD1 (5 bases). The CDR3 spans 12 residues. The germline CDR1 and CDR2 sequences are KGHSH and LQKENI. Trimming cost V 4 bases and J 2 bases, with 5 bases left between them.

The genes are TRBV11-2 and TRBJ2-1; D may be TRBD2 (5 bases). The CDR3 is 12 amino acids. Germline V lookup: CDR1 SGHAT, CDR2 FQNNGV. The V end lost 0 bases, the J end lost 15 bases, and 12 bases lay between the germline ends. The CDR3 DNA is TGTGCCAGCAGCTTAGATCGGGCAGAGGGGTTCTTC. Translation gives CASSLDRAEGFF.

This clone was recorded a few times. In the same sample, other DNA sequences code for this CDR3. The chain carries TRBV7-3 and TRBJ1-1, with D uncertain. V gave up 1 base and J gave up 0 bases, with 3 bases separating them. There are 13 residues in the CDR3. Germline loops: CDR1 SGHTA, CDR2 FQGTGA. The CDR3 reads CASSLSVNTEAFF. For the CDR3, the DNA is TGTGCCAGCAGCTTAAGCGTGAACACTGAAGCTTTCTTT. The full variable domain, completed using reference TRBV7-3 and TRBJ1-1, is GAGVSQTPSNKVTEKGKYVELRCDPISGHTALYWYRQSLGQGPEFLIYFQGTGAADDSGLPNDRFFAVRPEGSVSTLKIQRTERGDSAVYLCASSLSVNTEAFFGQGTRLTVV.

The CDR3 DNA sequence: TGTGCCAGCAGTGACCAGGGACTTAACTCTGGGGCCAACGTCCTGACTTTC. This encodes CASSDQGLNSGANVLTF. V is TRBV6-4 and J is TRBJ2-6, with D tentatively TRBD2 (6 bases). The germline V and J ends were trimmed by 2 bases and 0 bases, with 11 bases remaining between them. CDR3 length equals 17 residues. CDR1 and CDR2 (germline): MRHNA, SNTAGT.

Comments on this clone: The sample carries other DNA sequences with the same CDR3. V is TRBV5-1 and J is TRBJ1-4, with a weak D call TRBD1 (6 bases). Trimming took 2 bases from V and 7 from J, leaving 12 bases between them. CDR1 SGHRS and CDR2 YFSETQ come from the germline V gene. This CDR3 region has 14 residues. In DNA, the CDR3 is TGCGCCAGCAGCTTCGGGGGGCCGCTTGAAAAACTGTTTTTT. Translating it yields CASSFGGPLEKLFF.

The DNA of the CDR3 is TGTGCCAGCAGCTTGCTAGGGGCTAACACTGAAGCTTTCTTT. It specifies CASSLLGANTEAFF. J is TRBJ1-1 and V is TRBV7-8; a weak D match, TRBD1 (5 bases). The germline gives CDR1 SGHVS, CDR2 FQNEAQ. Deletions cut 3 bases from V and 2 bases from J, with 10 bases between. The CDR3 extends over 14 amino acids.

The chain joins TRBV28 to TRBJ1-1; possibly TRBD1 for D (5 bases). CDR1 is MDHEN, CDR2 SYDVKM, per germline. Trimming cost V 8 bases and J 0 bases, with 13 bases left between them. CDR3 length equals 14 residues. As DNA, the CDR3 is TGTGCCAGCCAGTTACAGGACATGAACACTGAAGCTTTCTTT. Translated: CASQLQDMNTEAFF.

The chain is built from TRBV6-5 and TRBJ2-7; TRBD1 matches at 7 bases. Germline CDR1 reads MNHEY; CDR2 reads SVGAGI. The CDR3 is 15 amino acids. With V trimmed by 6 bases and J by 0 bases, 8 bases remained unmatched. In nucleotides, the CDR3 is TGTGCCAGCAGACCCCTGGGACAGCGCTCCTACGAGCAGTACTTC. Encoded protein: CASRPLGQRSYEQYF.

V and J are TRBV7-9 and TRBJ1-5, with D possibly being TRBD1 (6 bases). CDR1 SEHNR and CDR2 FQNEAQ come from the germline V gene (reference sequence). The CDR3 consists of 13 residues. Trimming cost V 5 bases and J 5 bases, with 10 bases left between them. The CDR3 spells CASSRQVDQPQHF. The CDR3 DNA reads TGTGCCAGCAGCAGACAGGTGGATCAGCCCCAGCATTTT.

This chain uses TRBV28 with TRBJ2-1, with 10 bases that match TRBD2. This CDR3 comprises 15 residues. V lost 6 bases and J lost 2; bases outside the gene matches: 4. Germline V gene lookup returns CDR1 MDHEN and CDR2 SYDVKM. The CDR3 nucleotides read TGTGCCAGCAGCCCTAGCGGGAGTGCCTACAATGAGCAGTTCTTC. Its translation is CASSPSGSAYNEQFF.

In its sample, this clone was seen a few times. This chain uses TRBV5-1 with TRBJ1-1, with D possibly TRBD1 on 6 matching bases. V was clipped by 5 bases and J by 6 bases, with 17 bases between them. CDR1 is SGHRS and CDR2 is YFSETQ in the germline V gene. The CDR3 extends over 14 amino acids. CDR3 protein: CASRVIRQDPEAFF. The CDR3 region has the DNA TGCGCCAGCAGAGTCATAAGACAGGATCCTGAAGCTTTCTTT.

This chain joins TRBV6-5 and TRBJ1-2; D might be TRBD1 (5 bases). Germline CDR1 and CDR2: MNHEY and SVGAGI. The CDR3 sequence is 16 residues long. V dropped 1 base and J dropped 0 bases, with 12 bases sitting between them. CDR3 nucleotide sequence: TGTGCCAGCAGTTACTGGACAAGACCGACTAACTATGGCTACACCTTC. This translates into CASSYWTRPTNYGYTF.

The rearrangement uses TRBV7-3 and TRBJ2-3; D is ambiguous. Germline V gives CDR1 SGHTA, CDR2 FQGTGA. V was clipped by 1 base and J by 2 bases, with 10 bases between them. The CDR3 totals 15 residues. In nucleotides, the CDR3 is TGTGCCAGCAGCTTAAGGTCCGGCCCCACAGATACGCAGTATTTT. Encoded protein: CASSLRSGPTDTQYF.

V is TRBV6-1 and J is TRBJ2-3, with TRBD2 identical over 11 bases. Germline CDR1 is MNHNS and CDR2 is SASEGT. The J segment lost 5 bases and the V segment lost 10 bases, leaving 5 bases of the junction unmatched. This CDR3 is 13 amino acids long. The CDR3 DNA reads TGTGCCATAGCGGGAGGGCCGGGAGATACGCAGTATTTT. It encodes CAIAGGPGDTQYF.

The chain recombines TRBV4-3 with TRBJ2-3, with D possibly TRBD1 on 6 matching bases. CDR1 is LGHNA and CDR2 is YSLEER in the germline V gene. The V and J ends lost 3 bases and 2 bases respectively, with 18 bases between them. The CDR3 sequence is 17 residues long. The chain's CDR3 is CASSQRVRDIYTDTQYF. CDR3 bases: TGCGCCAGCAGCCAGAGGGTCCGGGACATTTACACAGATACGCAGTATTTT.

Notes on this clone: This sample also contains other DNA sequences that code for the same CDR3. This chain links TRBV30 with TRBJ1-4, with D possibly TRBD1 on 6 matching bases. The ends were cut back, 0 bases at V and 7 bases at J, with 12 bases in the middle. The CDR3 is 14 residues long. Germline V gives CDR1 GTSNPN, CDR2 SVGIG (reference sequence). The CDR3 nucleotides read TGTGCCTGGAGTGTACCAGGGGCAGGTGAAAAACTGTTTTTT. It translates to CAWSVPGAGEKLFF.

J is TRBJ1-5 and V is TRBV9; D perhaps matches TRBD1 (6 bases). CDR1 and CDR2 (germline): SGDLS, YYNGEE. The CDR3 has 14 amino acids. V was cut by 3 bases and J by 4 bases, with 11 bases left in between. CDR3 coding DNA: TGTGCCAGCAGCGGTGGACAGAAAAATCAGCCCCAGCATTTT. Encoded protein: CASSGGQKNQPQHF.

This clone was detected only a few times. The chain is built from TRBV2 and TRBJ2-7; D not resolved. The germline V gene encodes CDR1 SNHLY and CDR2 FYNNEI. V was clipped by 4 bases and J by 3 bases, with 7 bases between them. The CDR3 extends over 12 amino acids. The CDR3 region has the DNA TGTGCCAGCAGTGGGCACTACTACGAGCAGTACTTC. Its protein is CASSGHYYEQYF.